What follows describes a single T cell receptor beta chain. The trim removed 7 bases at V and 1 base at J, leaving 10 bases unmatched. Per the germline V gene, CDR1 is MNHEY and CDR2 is SMNVEV (reference sequence). The CDR3 covers 15 residues. This entry is derived from a study of blood T cell repertoires in COVID-19. Study overall: In each case, the material was cDNA or gDNA derived from T cells, B-cell-depleted T cells, or PBMCs.

How the authors handled the data: Reference gene primer amplification yielded estimated nucleated cell counts. Assay: immunoSEQ multiplex PCR; the TCRdb copy retains only in-frame clones and omits some. Clone size and the V and J calls come from that table; the DNA yielded D and trimming. The sample lists some 200,000 clones, roughly 85% occurring once. This TCR was sampled from a man between 50 and 59 years old who had recovered from COVID-19. The sample comprised peripheral blood. The V call is TRBV27, the J call TRBJ2-7, with TRBD2 identical over 7 bases. The DNA of the CDR3 is TGTGCCAGCAATTCCAGGGCTAGCGGATCCTACGAGCAGTACTTC. Protein product: CASNSRASGSYEQYF.